This entry is about one TCR beta chain. The entry originates in a study of blood T cell repertoires in COVID-19. Germline V gene lookup returns CDR1 MNHNY and CDR2 SVGAGI (reference sequence). The V and J ends lost 0 bases and 2 bases respectively, with 14 bases between them. CDR3 length: 16 amino acids. Repertoires were generated with immunoSEQ multiplex PCR, while TCRdb's copy carries only in-frame clones and drops some. The table has roughly 170,000 clones, 75% to 85% seen once. The V gene is TRBV6-6, the J gene TRBJ2-7, with a weak D call TRBD2 (5 bases). Sample: peripheral blood. This TCR was recovered from a woman aged 55 to 70 with COVID-19, enrolled during active disease. For the CDR3, the DNA is TGTGCCAGCAGTTACTCTTCGATGTGGCGGGCCTACGAGCAGTACTTC. Encoded protein: CASSYSSMWRAYEQYF.